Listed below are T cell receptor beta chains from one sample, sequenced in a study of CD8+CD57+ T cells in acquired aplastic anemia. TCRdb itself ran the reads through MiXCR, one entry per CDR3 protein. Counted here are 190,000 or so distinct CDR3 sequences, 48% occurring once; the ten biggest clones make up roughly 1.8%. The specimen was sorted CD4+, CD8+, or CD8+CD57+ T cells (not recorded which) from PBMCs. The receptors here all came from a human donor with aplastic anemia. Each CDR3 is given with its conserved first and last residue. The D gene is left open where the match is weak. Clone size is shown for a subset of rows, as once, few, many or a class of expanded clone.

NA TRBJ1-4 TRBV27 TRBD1 CASSSGQGVNEKLFF TGTGCCAGCAGTTCGGGACAGGGGGTTAATGAAAAACTGTTTTTT
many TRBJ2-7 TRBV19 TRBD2 CASSIARLAGASYEQYF TGTGCCAGTAGTATAGCCCGACTAGCGGGAGCTAGTTACGAGCAGTACTTC
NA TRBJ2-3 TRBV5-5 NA CASSLAPGGGTQYF TGTGCCAGCAGCTTGGCCCCCGGCGGAGGGACGCAGTATTTT
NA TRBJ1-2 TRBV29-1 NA CSAVVGDVAWYGYTF TGCAGCGCCGTCGTCGGGGACGTTGCCTGGTATGGCTACACCTTC
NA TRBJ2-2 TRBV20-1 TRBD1 CSARDGDRGSPGTGELFF TGCAGTGCTAGAGATGGGGACAGGGGCTCGCCGGGCACCGGGGAGCTGTTTTTT
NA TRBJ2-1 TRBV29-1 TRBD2 CSVVGVAGEAYNEQFF TGCAGCGTTGTAGGGGTAGCGGGAGAGGCCTACAATGAGCAGTTCTTC
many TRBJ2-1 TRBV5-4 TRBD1 CASSSGQGARYEQFF TGTGCCAGCAGTTCCGGACAGGGGGCTAGGTATGAGCAGTTCTTC
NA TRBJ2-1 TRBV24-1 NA CATSDKSSYNEQFF TGTGCCACCAGTGATAAGAGCTCCTACAATGAGCAGTTCTTC
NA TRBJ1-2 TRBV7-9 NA CASSLGMNGYTF TGTGCCAGCAGCTTAGGGATGAATGGCTACACCTTC
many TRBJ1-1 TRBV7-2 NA CASSLLLSAFF TGTGCCAGCAGCTTACTATTGTCAGCTTTCTTT
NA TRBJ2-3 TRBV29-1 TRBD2 CSTLGGASDTQYF TGCAGCACTCTCGGGGGGGCGTCAGATACGCAGTATTTT
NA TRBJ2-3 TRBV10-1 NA CASIRGVGTDTQYF TGCGCCAGCATCAGGGGGGTAGGGACAGATACGCAGTATTTT
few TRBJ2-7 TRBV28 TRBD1 CASSFDRVKGYEQYF TGTGCCAGCAGTTTTGACAGGGTAAAGGGCTACGAGCAGTACTTC
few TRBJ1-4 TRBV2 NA CASSYRVGEKLFF TGTGCCAGCTCGTACAGGGTGGGAGAAAAACTGTTTTTT
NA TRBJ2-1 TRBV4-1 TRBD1 CASSQATGARSGEQFF TGCGCCAGCAGCCAAGCGACAGGGGCCCGCTCAGGAGAGCAGTTCTTC
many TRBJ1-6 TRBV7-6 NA CASSPQEQRHSPLHF TGTGCCAGCAGCCCACAGGAGCAGAGGCATTCACCCCTCCACTTT